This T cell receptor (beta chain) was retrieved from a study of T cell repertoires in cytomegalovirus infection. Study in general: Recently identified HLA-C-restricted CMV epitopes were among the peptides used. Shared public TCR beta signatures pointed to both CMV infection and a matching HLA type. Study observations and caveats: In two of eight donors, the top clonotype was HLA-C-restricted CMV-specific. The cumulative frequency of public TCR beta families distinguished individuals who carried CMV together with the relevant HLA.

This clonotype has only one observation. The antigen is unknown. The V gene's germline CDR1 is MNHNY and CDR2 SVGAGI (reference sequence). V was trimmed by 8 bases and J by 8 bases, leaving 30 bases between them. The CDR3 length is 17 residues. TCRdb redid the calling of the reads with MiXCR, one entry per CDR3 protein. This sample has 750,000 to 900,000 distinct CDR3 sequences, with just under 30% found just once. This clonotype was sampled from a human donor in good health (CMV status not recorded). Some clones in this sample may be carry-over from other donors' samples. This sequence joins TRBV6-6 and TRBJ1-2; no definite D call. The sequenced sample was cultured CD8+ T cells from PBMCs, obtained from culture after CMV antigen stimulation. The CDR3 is CASSSGSEEEGSRGYTF. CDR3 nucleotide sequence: TGTGCCAGCTCATCGGGGTCCGAAGAAGAGGGATCGAGGGGCTACACCTTC.